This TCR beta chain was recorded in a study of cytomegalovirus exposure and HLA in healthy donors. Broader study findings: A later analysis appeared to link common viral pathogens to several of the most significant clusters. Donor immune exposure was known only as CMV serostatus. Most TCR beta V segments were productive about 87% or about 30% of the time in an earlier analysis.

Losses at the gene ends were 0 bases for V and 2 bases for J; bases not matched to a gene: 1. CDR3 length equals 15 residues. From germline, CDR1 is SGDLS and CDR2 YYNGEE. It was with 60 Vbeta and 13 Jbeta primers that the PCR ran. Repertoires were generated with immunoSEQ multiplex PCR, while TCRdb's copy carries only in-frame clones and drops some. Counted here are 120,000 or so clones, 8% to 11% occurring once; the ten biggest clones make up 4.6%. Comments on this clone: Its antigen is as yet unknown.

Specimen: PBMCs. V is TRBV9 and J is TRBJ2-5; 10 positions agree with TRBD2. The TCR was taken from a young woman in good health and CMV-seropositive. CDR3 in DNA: TGTGCCAGCAGCGTAGGGACTAGCGGACAAGAGACCCAGTACTTC. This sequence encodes CASSVGTSGQETQYF.